This passage covers 25 T cell receptor beta chains from one sample sequenced in a study of blood T cell repertoires in COVID-19. TCRdb's table, derived via immunoSEQ multiplex PCR, lists solely in-frame clones and lacks some. Of over 95,000 clones in the sample, more than 80% were seen once. Material for sequencing was peripheral blood. These receptors were taken from a human donor in a cohort sampled during active COVID-19.

The V gene is TRBV4-3, the J gene TRBJ1-2; 8 bases fit TRBD1. Losses at the gene ends were 4 bases for V and 4 bases for J; bases not matched to a gene: 8. Germline V gives CDR1 LGHNA, CDR2 YSLEER. This CDR3 comprises 15 residues. CDR3 residues: CASSRDSGGSYGYTF. The CDR3 nucleotides are TGCGCCAGCAGCCGAGACTCAGGGGGCTCCTATGGCTACACCTTC.

This chain links TRBV7-2 with TRBJ2-5; TRBD2 matches 7 bases. This CDR3 has 13 residues. Per the germline V gene, CDR1 is SGHTA and CDR2 is FQGNSA. The V and J ends lost 5 bases and 9 bases, in that order; junction bases with no gene match: 9. CDR3: CASSEDLGGAQYF. Written as DNA, the CDR3 is TGTGCCAGCAGCGAAGACTTGGGGGGGGCCCAGTACTTC.

This clone showed up just once. This rearrangement joins TRBV11-3 to TRBJ1-1; D not resolved. CDR1 and CDR2 (germline): SGHNT, YENEEA. CDR3 length: 11 residues. Trimming cost V 3 bases and J 7 bases, with 6 bases left between them. The CDR3 spells CASSFIGEAFF. CDR3 sequence (DNA): TGTGCCAGCAGCTTCATCGGTGAAGCTTTCTTT.

This clone was counted only a few times. V is TRBV6-4 and J is TRBJ2-5; 10 bases map to TRBD2. Germline values: CDR1 MRHNA, CDR2 SNTAGT. Germline trimming cut 8 bases from V and 2 bases from J; bases unmatched to any gene: 5. The CDR3 extends over 14 amino acids. The CDR3 coding sequence is TGTGCCAGCGGCCTAGCGGGAGCGCAAGAGACCCAGTACTTC. Amino acid sequence: CASGLAGAQETQYF.

This rearrangement joins TRBV2 to TRBJ2-7, with D perhaps matching TRBD1 (5 bases). The length of the CDR3 is 14 residues. Trimming took off 6 bases at V and 2 bases at J, with 14 bases between the two ends. Germline V gene sequence: CDR1 SNHLY, CDR2 FYNNEI. This CDR3 reads CASRVGRSAYEQYF. The DNA of the CDR3 is TGTGCCAGCAGGGTGGGGCGGAGCGCCTACGAGCAGTACTTC.

The rearrangement uses TRBV28 and TRBJ2-5; 8 nucleotides match TRBD1. The CDR3 runs 15 residues. Germline V CDR1 and CDR2: MDHEN, SYDVKM. V was clipped by 3 bases and J by 4 bases; unmatched bases: 7. CDR3 sequence reads: CASSFLGQGPETQYF. For the CDR3, the DNA is TGTGCCAGCAGTTTCCTTGGACAGGGCCCAGAGACCCAGTACTTC.

The V and J genes are TRBV4-3 and TRBJ2-7; D is perhaps TRBD1 (6 bases). The length of the CDR3 is 13 residues. Germline values: CDR1 LGHNA, CDR2 YSLEER. Trimming shortened V by 4 bases and J by 4 bases, and 11 bases separated the two germline ends. The DNA for the CDR3 is TGCGCCAGCAGCCTGGACAGACAGTACGAGCAGTACTTC. Residues: CASSLDRQYEQYF.

For the CDR3, the DNA is TGTGCCAGCAGTTATCCCGGGACTAGCGGGATCACACAAGAGACCCAGTACTTC. The encoded protein is CASSYPGTSGITQETQYF. The rearrangement links TRBV6-2 or TRBV6-3 to TRBJ2-5; 13 positions agree with TRBD2. Trimming took 3 bases from V and 2 from J; bases not matched to a gene: 9. Germline loops: CDR1 MNHEY, CDR2 SVGEGT. This CDR3 has 18 residues.

The chain couples TRBV19 to TRBJ1-5; TRBD1 matches at 7 bases. Germline lookup yields CDR1 LNHDA and CDR2 SQIVND (reference sequence). V gave up 8 bases and J gave up 5 bases; unmatched junction bases: 18. The length of the CDR3 is 17 residues. As DNA, the CDR3 is TGTGCCAGTCGTAATAGTATACCGGACAGGCGCCATCAGCCCCAGCATTTT. Amino acids: CASRNSIPDRRHQPQHF.

The chain is built from TRBV6-6 and TRBJ1-1; a possible D gene is TRBD1 (5 bases). The germline V and J ends were trimmed by 3 bases and 4 bases, with 9 bases remaining between them. This CDR3 is 13 amino acids long. Looked up from germline, CDR1 is MNHNY and CDR2 is SVGAGI (reference sequence). DNA for the CDR3: TGTGCCAGCAGTTATGCAGGGTCCACTGAAGCTTTCTTT. Its translation is CASSYAGSTEAFF.

The chain carries TRBV6-2 or TRBV6-3 and TRBJ1-2; perhaps TRBD1 as D (6 bases). The V gene's germline CDR1 is MNHEY and CDR2 SVGEGT. The CDR3 consists of 13 residues. Deletions cut 2 bases from V and 4 bases from J, with 8 bases between. DNA for the CDR3: TGTGCCAGCAGTTACGGGGGGGCCTATGGCTACACCTTC. It codes for CASSYGGAYGYTF.

The V and J genes are TRBV6-5 and TRBJ1-1; 8 bases map to TRBD1. V dropped 5 bases and J dropped 0; count of bases not matched to a gene: 5. The CDR3 sequence is 15 residues long. Per the germline V gene, CDR1 is MNHEY and CDR2 is SVGAGI. The DNA for the CDR3 is TGTGCCAGCAGTCCGGGACAGGTCATGAACACTGAAGCTTTCTTT. It codes for CASSPGQVMNTEAFF.

J is TRBJ2-5 and V is TRBV10-3; 9 bases fit TRBD2. Germline V lookup: CDR1 ENHRY, CDR2 SYGVKD. The CDR3 has 15 amino acids. Trimming at V came to 4 bases and at J to 1 base, leaving 4 bases not matched to a gene. The CDR3 loop reads CAISGAGGLQETQYF. The CDR3 nucleotides read TGTGCCATCAGTGGAGCGGGAGGTCTCCAAGAGACCCAGTACTTC.

The V gene is TRBV18, the J gene TRBJ2-7, with D unresolved. This CDR3 spans 12 amino acids. V was shortened by 2 bases and J by 5 bases, with 7 bases between the two germline ends. CDR1 is KGHSH and CDR2 is LQKENI in the germline V gene. The CDR3 here is CASSPSLHEQYF. The CDR3 DNA reads as TGTGCCAGCTCACCATCCCTCCACGAGCAGTACTTC.

A few counts support this clone. The V and J genes are TRBV7-2 and TRBJ2-3; 10 bases line up with TRBD2. The CDR3 spans 18 residues. Germline CDR1 and CDR2: SGHTA and FQGNSA. V lost 3 bases and J lost 5; bases outside the gene matches: 14. The CDR3 sequence is CASSLLPLAGEYGDTQYF. The CDR3 region has the DNA TGTGCCAGCAGCTTGCTACCCCTAGCGGGAGAATACGGAGATACGCAGTATTTT. Together with reference TRBV7-2 and TRBJ2-3, the CDR3 gives the full variable domain: GAGVSQSPSNKVTEKGKDVELRCDPISGHTALYWYRQSLGQGLEFLIYFQGNSAPDKSGLPSDRFSAERTGGSVSTLTIQRTQQEDSAVYLCASSLLPLAGEYGDTQYFGPGTRLTVL.

The genes are TRBV5-3 and TRBJ1-2; TRBD1 agrees at 9 bases. TRBV5-3 is an ORF for which the function is uncertain. J lost 8 bases, V lost 0 bases, and 8 bases had no gene match. This CDR3 is 15 amino acids long. The CDR3 coding sequence is TGTGCCAGAAGCTTGGTGGTGGGACAGGGATCGGGCTACACCTTC. Protein sequence: CARSLVVGQGSGYTF.

CDR3 coding DNA: TGTGCCAGCAGTGAACAGGCTAAACTTAACTATGGCTACACCTTC. Its protein is CASSEQAKLNYGYTF. This chain links TRBV27 with TRBJ1-2; possibly TRBD1 for D (5 bases). CDR1 is MNHEY and CDR2 is SMNVEV in the germline V gene (reference sequence). The CDR3 runs 15 residues. V dropped 5 bases and J dropped 1 base, with 14 bases sitting between them.

Concerning this clone: Other DNA sequences in the same sample also yield this CDR3. V and J are TRBV24-1 and TRBJ2-1; D gene uncertain. This CDR3 contains 16 residues. V was cut by 0 bases and J by 0 bases, with 8 bases left in between. CDR1 is KGHDR and CDR2 is SFDVKD in the germline V gene. CDR3 coding DNA: TGTGCCACCAGTGATTTGCGCGGTAGCTCCTACAATGAGCAGTTCTTC. Amino acids: CATSDLRGSSYNEQFF.

The rearrangement uses TRBV11-2 and TRBJ2-7; 7 positions agree with TRBD1. Germline V gene sequence: CDR1 SGHAT, CDR2 FQNNGV. After removal of 3 bases from V and 4 bases from J, the junction contained 3 bases not matched to a gene. This CDR3 has 13 amino acids. CDR3 in amino acids: CASSFGRGYEQYF. Here the CDR3 DNA reads TGTGCCAGCAGCTTTGGCAGGGGGTACGAGCAGTACTTC.

The rearrangement links TRBV5-5 to TRBJ1-1, with D maybe TRBD1 (6 bases). V was trimmed by 5 bases and J by 4 bases, leaving 27 bases between them. Germline assignment: CDR1 SGHKS and CDR2 YYEKEE (reference sequence). CDR3 size: 18 residues. The CDR3 DNA reads TGTGCCAGCAGTCGCATCGGATCGGGGGGCCCAGAGGGCACTGAAGCTTTCTTT. Translated: CASSRIGSGGPEGTEAFF.

Notes on this clone: A read error may produce the germline difference seen at one junction end. The V gene is TRBV13, the J gene TRBJ1-6; no clear D. CDR1 and CDR2 from the germline V gene are PRHDT and FYEKMQ (reference sequence). This CDR3 is built from 12 residues. The CDR3 DNA reads as TGTGTCAGCAGCTTACTAGGATCACCCCTCCACTTT. Amino acids: CVSSLLGSPLHF.

The chain has TRBV19 and TRBJ1-3; unclear D gene. CDR3 length: 16 amino acids. V was pared by 6 bases and J by 4 bases, with 19 bases between. Germline CDR1 is LNHDA and CDR2 is SQIVND (reference sequence). CDR3 residues: CASSPDVPGMGNTIYF. DNA for the CDR3: TGTGCCAGTAGCCCAGACGTACCAGGCATGGGAAACACCATATATTTT.

V gene TRBV28 combines with J gene TRBJ1-6, with TRBD1 matching 9 bases. V was pared by 5 bases and J by 5 bases, with 7 bases of the junction left unmatched. The CDR3 is made up of 16 amino acids. Germline V gene lookup returns CDR1 MDHEN and CDR2 SYDVKM. Here the CDR3 reads CASSPLGQGNNSPLHF. The CDR3 DNA follows: TGTGCCAGCAGTCCCCTGGGACAGGGAAATAATTCACCCCTCCACTTT. Combining the CDR3 with reference TRBV28 and TRBJ1-6 gives the whole variable domain DVKVTQSSRYLVKRTGEKVFLECVQDMDHENMFWYRQDPGLGLRLIYFSYDVKMKEKGDIPEGYSVSREKKERFSLILESASTNQTSMYLCASSPLGQGNNSPLHFGNGTRLTVT.

V and J are TRBV7-8 and TRBJ2-1; possible D gene TRBD2, 6 bases. Per germline, CDR1 SGHVS and CDR2 FQNEAQ. The germline V and J ends were trimmed by 2 bases and 12 bases, with 20 bases remaining between them. The CDR3 spans 15 residues. The DNA for the CDR3 is TGTGCCAGCAGCTTATTCCCCACGGGAGCGGGCGGGCAGTTCTTC. Translation: CASSLFPTGAGGQFF. The full variable domain, in which reference TRBV7-8 and TRBJ2-1 provide the parts outside the CDR3, is GAGVSQSPRYKVAKRGQDVALRCDPISGHVSLFWYQQALGQGPEFLTYFQNEAQLDKSGLPSDRFFAERPEGSVSTLKIQRTQQEDSAVYLCASSLFPTGAGGQFFGPGTRLTVL.

This chain connects TRBV27 to TRBJ2-7; 9 bases are a match to TRBD1. Per the germline V gene, CDR1 is MNHEY and CDR2 is SMNVEV (reference sequence). V shed 3 bases and J 4 bases; nucleotides not matched to a gene: 1. The CDR3 length is 13 residues. The CDR3, as DNA: TGTGCCAGCAGTTTGGACAGGGGTTACGAGCAGTACTTC. It translates to CASSLDRGYEQYF.